This TCR beta chain comes out of a study of blood T cells in healthy people across ages. CDR1 is GTSNPN, CDR2 SVGIG, per germline (reference sequence). V lost 2 bases and J lost 0, with 9 bases in between. The CDR3 is 14 residues long. This clonotype was picked up one time. Its antigen is not identified. Whole-study findings and limits: Naive and antigen-experienced cells could not be conclusively compared, given unsorted PBMCs. Measured against age, TCR beta diversity per million T cells decreased in a roughly linear manner. Considered underestimates were the diversity estimates obtained from one million T cells.

Then a second PCR, running roughly 7 to 12 cycles, was carried out with a sample-barcoded 5' primer and a J-beta primer mix. MiXCR, applied by TCRdb to the 5' RACE reads, yields one record per CDR3 protein. The data contain about 680,000 distinct CDR3 sequences, around 49% of them singletons. The TCR originated in a woman aged 60 to 75 in good health. The sample consisted of blood. The V gene is TRBV30, the J gene TRBJ2-3; D ambiguous. The CDR3 region is CAWSLWGSTDTQYF. The CDR3, as DNA: TGTGCCTGGAGTCTCTGGGGAAGCACAGATACGCAGTATTTT.